These T cell receptor beta chains were read from a single sample in a study of CD8+ T cells in alopecia areata. Generated by immunoSEQ multiplex PCR, the TCRdb table keeps only in-frame clones and is missing some. This table holds 150,000 to 200,000 clones, 58% found once. Sample: CD8+ T cells sorted from blood, taken at week 24, from a patient treated with tofacitinib. These receptors all stem from a human donor with alopecia areata. Both conserved end residues are part of each CDR3. The D gene is left open where the match is weak. Some rows have no size entry. The others give once, few or many, or a class for an expanded clone.

v_call	d_call	j_call	clone_size	cdr3_nt	cdr3_aa
TRBV7-7	NA	TRBJ2-1	NA	TGTGCTAGCAGCTTAGTACTGTACGACAATGAGCAGTTCTTC	CASSLVLYDNEQFF
TRBV19	TRBD1	TRBJ1-1	once	TGTGCCAGTAGTGCAGGGGGGGGCACTGAAGCTTTCTTT	CASSAGGGTEAFF
TRBV7-9	NA	TRBJ2-5	few	TGCGCCAGCAGCCAAGGCGGACAAGAGACCCAGTACTTC	CASSQGGQETQYF
TRBV9	NA	TRBJ2-1	NA	TGTGCCAGCAGCCCAACAGGGTTCGTAAGCAATGAGCAGTTCTTC	CASSPTGFVSNEQFF
TRBV15	TRBD1	TRBJ2-7	NA	TGTGCCACTTGCTCGGCCCCCTTAGGGGACAGGGACTCCTACGAGCAGTACTTC	CATCSAPLGDRDSYEQYF
TRBV20-1	NA	TRBJ1-2	NA	TGCAGTGCTAGCGGGGGCCAAGGCTACACCTTC	CSASGGQGYTF
TRBV9	NA	TRBJ2-1	NA	TGTGCCAGCAGCGCCCGAAACTACAATGAGCAGTTCTTC	CASSARNYNEQFF
TRBV27	NA	TRBJ2-7	many	TGTGCCAGCAGTTTATCGGAGGTCTCCTACGAGCAGTACTTC	CASSLSEVSYEQYF
TRBV30	NA	TRBJ1-4	NA	TGTGCCTGTTCTAATGAAAAACTGTTTTTT	CACSNEKLFF
TRBV11-1	TRBD1	TRBJ2-1	many	TGTGCCAGCAGTTCGGGACAGGGGGATGTGTATGAGCAGTTCTTC	CASSSGQGDVYEQFF
TRBV30	NA	TRBJ2-7	few	TGTGCCTGGAGTGGGATTGATTATTACGAGCAGTACTTC	CAWSGIDYYEQYF
TRBV9	TRBD2	TRBJ2-7	NA	TGTGCCAGCAGCGCGCGAGCGACTAGCGGGGACTACGAGCAGTACTTC	CASSARATSGDYEQYF
TRBV5-6	NA	TRBJ2-7	NA	TGTGCCAGCAGCTTGGGGACCTACTCCTACGAGCAGTACTTC	CASSLGTYSYEQYF
TRBV27	NA	TRBJ2-6	NA	TGTGCCAGCAGTTTCTTCAACTCTGGGGCCAACGTCCTGACTTTC	CASSFFNSGANVLTF
TRBV29-1	TRBD1	TRBJ2-2	NA	TGCAGCGTTGATACAGGGGCCGGGGAGCTGTTTTTT	CSVDTGAGELFF
TRBV15	TRBD1	TRBJ1-5	NA	TGTGCCACCACCCGGGAGAGGGACAGCACTCAGCCCCAGCATTTT	CATTRERDSTQPQHF
TRBV4-1	NA	TRBJ2-7	NA	TGCGCCAGCAGCCAAGTCAGCTCCTACGAGCAGTACTTC	CASSQVSSYEQYF
TRBV5-6	TRBD1	TRBJ2-1	few	TGTGCCAGCAGCTTCGGACAGGGCTACAATGAGCAGTTCTTC	CASSFGQGYNEQFF
TRBV19	TRBD1	TRBJ1-6	NA	TGTGCCAGTAGCACCGGGACAGCGAATTCACCCCTCCACTTT	CASSTGTANSPLHF
TRBV5-6	TRBD1	TRBJ1-2	NA	TGTGCCAGCAGCTTGAAGGGGGCAGGAGGCTATGGCTACACCTTC	CASSLKGAGGYGYTF
TRBV19	NA	TRBJ1-6	NA	TGTGCCAGTAGTGGGAGATCTTCACCCCTCCACTTT	CASSGRSSPLHF
TRBV7-9	NA	TRBJ1-4	few	TGTGCCAGCAGCTTACCGGGGCCCGCGGCCGAAAAACTGTTTTTT	CASSLPGPAAEKLFF
TRBV7-6	NA	TRBJ2-2	NA	TGTGCCAGCAGCGGACCGGTGGTGAACACCGGGGAGCTGTTTTTT	CASSGPVVNTGELFF
TRBV6-6	NA	TRBJ1-4	once	TGTGCCAGCAGTTACTCCGGGGGGCGAGGGGAAAAACTGTTTTTT	CASSYSGGRGEKLFF
TRBV12-5	NA	TRBJ2-2	NA	TGTGCTAGTGGGACAACCGGGGAGCTGTTTTTT	CASGTTGELFF
TRBV30	NA	TRBJ1-2	few	TGTGCCTGGAGTGTATTGGTTTATGGCTACACCTTC	CAWSVLVYGYTF
TRBV30	TRBD1	TRBJ2-7	NA	TGTGCCTGGACAACCGGGACAGGGGTCTACGAGCAGTACTTC	CAWTTGTGVYEQYF
TRBV14	NA	TRBJ1-1	NA	TGTGCCAGCAGCCAATGGGGAGACACTGAAGCTTTCTTT	CASSQWGDTEAFF
TRBV2	TRBD2	TRBJ2-1	NA	TGTGCCAGCGCGGCTAGCGGGGGGCACAATGAGCAGTTCTTC	CASAASGGHNEQFF
TRBV5-6	NA	TRBJ2-7	NA	TGTGCCAGCAGCGGAGTGAGCTACGAGCAGTACTTC	CASSGVSYEQYF
TRBV2	NA	TRBJ2-7	NA	TGTGCCAGCAGTCCCTTCGGGGGATCCTACGAGCAGTACTTC	CASSPFGGSYEQYF
TRBV14	TRBD1	TRBJ1-6	few	TGTGCCAGCAGTCGCGCCGGGACAGGGGGATCACCCCTCCACTTT	CASSRAGTGGSPLHF
TRBV7-9	NA	TRBJ2-3	NA	TGTGCCAGCAGCTCAGCCGCGGATACGCAGTATTTT	CASSSAADTQYF
TRBV7-8	TRBD1	TRBJ1-5	NA	TGTGCCAGCAGCCGAGGGACAGGGGGGCAATTTCAGCCCCAGCATTTT	CASSRGTGGQFQPQHF
TRBV7-2	NA	TRBJ1-3	NA	TGTGCCAGCAGCCCGTGGACAGACTCTGGAAACACCATATATTTT	CASSPWTDSGNTIYF
TRBV30	TRBD1	TRBJ2-3	NA	TGTGCCTGGAGTCCGACAGGGGGTTTATCAGATACGCAGTATTTT	CAWSPTGGLSDTQYF
TRBV10-3	TRBD2	TRBJ2-5	few	TGTGCCATCAGTGAAACTGGACTAGCGGGGCCCGGCGGGGCGGAGAAAGAGACCCAGTACTTC	CAISETGLAGPGGAEKETQYF
TRBV2	NA	TRBJ2-7	NA	TGTGCCAGCATGAGGGGGGAATCTACCTACGAGCAGTACTTC	CASMRGESTYEQYF
TRBV7-9	NA	TRBJ2-7	few	TGTGCCAGCAGCTTAGCGGTAGAAGAGCAGTACTTC	CASSLAVEEQYF
TRBV29-1	TRBD1	TRBJ2-7	NA	TGCAGCGTTGGGGGACAGTCTTCCTACGAGCAGTACTTC	CSVGGQSSYEQYF
TRBV20-1	NA	TRBJ2-5	NA	TGCAGTGCTATCCCGGGGGAGACCCAGTACTTC	CSAIPGETQYF
TRBV7-2	NA	TRBJ1-6	NA	TGTGGAGAGGGGTCACCCCTCCACTTT	CGEGSPLHF
TRBV7-8	TRBD1	TRBJ2-3	NA	TGTGCCAGCAGCTTTAGGGGGCTTAGCACAGATACGCAGTATTTT	CASSFRGLSTDTQYF
TRBV9	TRBD1	TRBJ1-2	NA	TGTGCCAGCAGCGGGGACAGGGCCTATGGCTACACCTTC	CASSGDRAYGYTF
TRBV7-8	TRBD1	TRBJ2-5	few	TGTGCCAGCAGCTTAGAGGGACAGATGTACCAAGAGACCCAGTACTTC	CASSLEGQMYQETQYF
TRBV19	TRBD1	TRBJ1-1	NA	TGTGCCAGTAGTGTGACAGGGAGCACTGAAGCTTTCTTT	CASSVTGSTEAFF
TRBV27	NA	TRBJ2-5	few	TGTGCCAGCAGTTTCTCTCAGGGGAAAGAGACCCAGTACTTC	CASSFSQGKETQYF
TRBV4-1	NA	TRBJ2-7	NA	TGCGCCAGCAGCCAAGATAGGGCAGCCTACGAGCAGTACTTC	CASSQDRAAYEQYF
TRBV4-1	NA	TRBJ2-7	NA	TGCGCCAGCAGCCAAGAAGTGGCCAGCACCTACGAGCAGTACTTC	CASSQEVASTYEQYF
TRBV19	TRBD1	TRBJ1-4	NA	TGTGCCAGTAGTGTGAACAGGGGGTCGACTGAAAAACTGTTTTTT	CASSVNRGSTEKLFF
TRBV9	NA	TRBJ1-1	NA	TGTGCCAGCAGCGAGGGGTGGGGATCGAACACTGAAGCTTTCTTT	CASSEGWGSNTEAFF
TRBV6-5	NA	TRBJ2-2	few	TGTGCCAGCAGTTACTCTCCCGGGGATCCCGGGGAGCTGTTTTTT	CASSYSPGDPGELFF
TRBV14	TRBD1	TRBJ2-7	NA	TGTGCCAGCAGCAGGACAGGCGCTACCTACGAGCAGTGCTTC	CASSRTGATYEQCF